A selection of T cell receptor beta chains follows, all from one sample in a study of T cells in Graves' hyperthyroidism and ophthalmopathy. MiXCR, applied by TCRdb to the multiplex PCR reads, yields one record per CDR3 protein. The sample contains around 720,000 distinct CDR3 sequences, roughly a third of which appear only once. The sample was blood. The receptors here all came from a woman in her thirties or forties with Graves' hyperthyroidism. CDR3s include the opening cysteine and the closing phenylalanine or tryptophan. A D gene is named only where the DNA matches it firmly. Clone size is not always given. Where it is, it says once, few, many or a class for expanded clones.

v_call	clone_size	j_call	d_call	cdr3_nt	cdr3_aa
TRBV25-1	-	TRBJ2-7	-	TGTGCCACCGGGCCGGGACCAACATACGAGCAGTACTTC	CATGPGPTYEQYF
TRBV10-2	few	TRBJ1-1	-	TGCGCCAGTCGGACGGGCGGGGCCACTGAAGCTTTCTTT	CASRTGGATEAFF
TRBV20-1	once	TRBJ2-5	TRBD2	TGCAGTGCTAGAGGGGGGAGGGGGACCCAGTACTTC	CSARGGRGTQYF
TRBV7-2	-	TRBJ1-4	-	TGTGCCAGCAGCCACCCCGGGATTAATGAAAAACTGTTTTTT	CASSHPGINEKLFF
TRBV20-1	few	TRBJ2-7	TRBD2	TGCAGTGCTAAAGGATTAGCGGGAGGGAAACTGACAACCTACGAGCAGTACTTC	CSAKGLAGGKLTTYEQYF
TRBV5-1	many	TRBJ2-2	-	TGCGCCAGCAGCCCCGGGACAACGAACACCGGGGAGCTGTTTTTT	CASSPGTTNTGELFF
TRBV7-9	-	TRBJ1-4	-	TGTGCCAGCAGCGGGGGGTCCTGGGGTGAAAAACTGTTTTTT	CASSGGSWGEKLFF
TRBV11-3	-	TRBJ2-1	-	TGTGCCAGCAGCTTAGACCCTTCCGGGACGCAGTTCTTC	CASSLDPSGTQFF
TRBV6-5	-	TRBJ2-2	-	TGTGCCAGCAGTTTGGCCAGGGAGCTGTTTTTT	CASSLARELFF
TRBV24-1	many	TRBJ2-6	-	TGTGCCACCAGTTCGGGGTTGTGGGACGATGGGGCCAACGTCCTGACTTTC	CATSSGLWDDGANVLTF
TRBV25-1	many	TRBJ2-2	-	TGTGCCAGCAGATGGGGGAACACCGGGGAGCTGTTTTTT	CASRWGNTGELFF
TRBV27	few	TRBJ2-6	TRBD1	TGTGCCAGCAGTCTAGACAGGGGGTACGGGGCCAACGTCCTGACTTTC	CASSLDRGYGANVLTF
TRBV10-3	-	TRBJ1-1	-	TGTGCCATCAGTACAGGGAAGGCTTCTGAAGCTTTCTTT	CAISTGKASEAFF
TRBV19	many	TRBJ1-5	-	TGTGCCAGTAGACAGGGCGGATTGAAGCCCCAGCATTTT	CASRQGGLKPQHF
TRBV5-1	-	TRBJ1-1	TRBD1	TGCGCCAGCGGCCTAGGGACAGGAGCCGTGGATGAAGCTTTCTTT	CASGLGTGAVDEAFF
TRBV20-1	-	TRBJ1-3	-	TGCAGTTCTTTGAACCCTAGCTCTGGAAACACCATATATTTT	CSSLNPSSGNTIYF
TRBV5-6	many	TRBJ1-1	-	TGTGCCAGCAGCCCAGGATGGGCAACTCGAGCTTTCTTT	CASSPGWATRAFF
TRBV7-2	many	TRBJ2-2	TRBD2	TGTGCCAGCAAAAGGGAGGGGCACACCGGGGAGCTGTTTTTT	CASKREGHTGELFF
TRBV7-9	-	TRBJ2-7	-	TGTGCCAGCAGTTACATCTGGGTCCACGAGCAGTACTTC	CASSYIWVHEQYF
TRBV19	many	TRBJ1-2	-	TGTGCCAGTAGCCTCGAGGGGAGTTATGGCTACACCTTC	CASSLEGSYGYTF
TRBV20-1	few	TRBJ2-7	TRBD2	TGCAGTGCTAGAGACGCGGGGGGGCAGTACTTC	CSARDAGGQYF
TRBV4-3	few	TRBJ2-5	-	TGCGCCAGCAGCCAAGCGATGGACAGTTGGTACCAAGAGACCCAGTACTTC	CASSQAMDSWYQETQYF
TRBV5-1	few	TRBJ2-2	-	TGTGCCAGCAGCCTAACCCAGCCCGGCGGGGAGCTGTTTTTT	CASSLTQPGGELFF
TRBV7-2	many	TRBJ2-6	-	TGTGCCAGCAGCTTAGTCGGCGCAGGAATTAGCTCGTACGGGGCCAACGTCCTGACTTTC	CASSLVGAGISSYGANVLTF
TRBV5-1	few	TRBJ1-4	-	TGCGCCAGCAGCGCCGGGTCATTGACAACTAATGAAAAACTGTTTTTT	CASSAGSLTTNEKLFF
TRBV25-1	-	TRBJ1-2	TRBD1	TGTGCCAGCAGCCAAGAAGGCGGACAGGGGGCAAGAAATGGCTACACCTTC	CASSQEGGQGARNGYTF
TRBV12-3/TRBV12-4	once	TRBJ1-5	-	TGTGCCAGCAGTTCAGGGGCGTCGGCCGCGGTTCTAGGCAATCAGCCCCGGCATTTT	CASSSGASAAVLGNQPRHF
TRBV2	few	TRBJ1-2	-	TGTGCCAGCAGGGCGGAGAACTATGGCTACACCTTC	CASRAENYGYTF
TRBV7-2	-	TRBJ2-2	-	TGTGCCAGCGGACAGCGGGAGCTGTTTTTT	CASGQRELFF
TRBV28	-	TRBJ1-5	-	TGTGCCAGCAGCTCAGGGAGTTGGGGCAATCAGCCCCAGCATTTT	CASSSGSWGNQPQHF
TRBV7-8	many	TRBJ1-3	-	TGTGCCAGCAGCTTAGCGGTACTTGGAAACACCATATATTTT	CASSLAVLGNTIYF
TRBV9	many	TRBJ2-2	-	TGTGCCAGCAGCGTAGCCCAGGGGTCCACCGGGGAGCTGTTTTTT	CASSVAQGSTGELFF
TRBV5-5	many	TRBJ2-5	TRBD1	TGTGCCAGCTCACCTCGGGCAGGGGGTCAAGAGACCCAGTACTTC	CASSPRAGGQETQYF
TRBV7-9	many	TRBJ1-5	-	TGTGCCAGCAGCTTAGGACAGAGGAATCAGCCCCAGCATTTT	CASSLGQRNQPQHF
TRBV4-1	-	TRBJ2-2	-	TGCGCCAGCAGCCAAGACCGGGGTTACACCGGGGAGCTGTTTTTT	CASSQDRGYTGELFF
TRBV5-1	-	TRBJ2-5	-	TGCGCCAGCAGCTCCCTCGACAGCGAAGAGACCCAGTACTTC	CASSSLDSEETQYF
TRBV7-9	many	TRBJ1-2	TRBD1	TGTGCCAGCAGCTCGTCCGGGACAGAATATGGCTACACCTTC	CASSSSGTEYGYTF
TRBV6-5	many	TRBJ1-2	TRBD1	TGTGCCAGCAGTCCTGATGACGGGAGCGGACAGGGCTATGGCTACACCTTC	CASSPDDGSGQGYGYTF
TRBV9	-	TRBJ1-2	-	TGTGCCAGCAGCGAATGGGACACAGGCTACTATGGCTACACCTTC	CASSEWDTGYYGYTF
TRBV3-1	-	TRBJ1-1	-	TGTGCCAGCAGCGGGGACGGTGAAGCTTTCTTT	CASSGDGEAFF
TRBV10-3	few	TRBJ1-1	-	TGTGCCATCAGGCTACAGATTAACACTGAAGCTTTCTTT	CAIRLQINTEAFF
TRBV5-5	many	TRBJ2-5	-	TGTGCCAGCAGCTTGAGTCAGGGCGAGACCCAGTACTTC	CASSLSQGETQYF
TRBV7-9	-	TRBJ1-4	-	TGTGCCAGCAGCCCCGCGGGCCTGGATATTGAAAAACTGTTTTTT	CASSPAGLDIEKLFF
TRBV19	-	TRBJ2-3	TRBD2	TGTGCCAGTACTGCGCGGCGGGAGTCAGATACGCAGTATTTT	CASTARRESDTQYF
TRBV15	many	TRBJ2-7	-	TGTGCCACCAGCGGCCAAACGGGACGGAGCTACGAGCAGTACTTC	CATSGQTGRSYEQYF
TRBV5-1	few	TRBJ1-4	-	TGCGCCAGCACCGGGACGGCTAATGAAAAACTGTTTTTT	CASTGTANEKLFF
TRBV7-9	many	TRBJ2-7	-	TGTGCCAGCAGCTCCTCCGCCCTGGGTGAGCAGTACTTC	CASSSSALGEQYF
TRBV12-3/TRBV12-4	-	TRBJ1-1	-	TGTGCCAGCAGTTTCCAGGGTGCCCTAGAAGCTTTCTTT	CASSFQGALEAFF
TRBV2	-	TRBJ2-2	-	TGTGCCAGCGGTTCGGGTGGGGAGCTGTTTTTT	CASGSGGELFF
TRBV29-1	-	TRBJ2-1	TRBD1	TGCAGCGTTGCCGGGACAGACAGTTACAATGAGCAGTTCTTC	CSVAGTDSYNEQFF